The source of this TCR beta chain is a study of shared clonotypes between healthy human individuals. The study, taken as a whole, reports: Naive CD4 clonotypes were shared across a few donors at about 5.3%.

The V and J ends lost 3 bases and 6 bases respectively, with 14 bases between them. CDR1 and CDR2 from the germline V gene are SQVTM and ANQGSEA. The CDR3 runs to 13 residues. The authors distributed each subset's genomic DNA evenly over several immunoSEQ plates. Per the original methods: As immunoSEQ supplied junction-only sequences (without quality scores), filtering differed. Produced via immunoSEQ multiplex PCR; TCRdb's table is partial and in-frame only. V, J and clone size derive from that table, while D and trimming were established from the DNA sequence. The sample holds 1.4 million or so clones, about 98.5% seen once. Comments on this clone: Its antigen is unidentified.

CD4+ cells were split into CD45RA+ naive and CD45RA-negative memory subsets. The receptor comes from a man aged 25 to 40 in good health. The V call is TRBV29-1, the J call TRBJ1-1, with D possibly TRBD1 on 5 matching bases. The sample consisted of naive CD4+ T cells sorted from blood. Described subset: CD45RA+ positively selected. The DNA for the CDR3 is TGCAGCGTTGATGGCAGGGAGTCGTCTGAAGCTTTCTTT. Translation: CSVDGRESSEAFF.